This T cell receptor beta chain was sequenced for a study of T cell responses to AZD1222 COVID-19 vaccine (dated by TCRdb to the early 2020s). About the full investigation: A total of around 240 trial participants underwent TCR sequencing, of whom approximately 200 had received two doses of AZD1222 and about 26 had received two doses of the MenACWY control vaccine. Trial participants were enrolled by age into 18-55, 56-69 and 70-plus year subgroups, with roughly 150, 30 and 60 TCR-sequenced participants respectively.

The CDR3 regions of human TCRbeta chains were analyzed by immunosequencing. In the original analysis: Repertoire TCRs were checked for matches against a reference library of SARS-CoV-2-specific TCRs that had been generated using the MIRA antigen-specificity platform. Breadth meant the fraction of unique TCRs that were SARS-CoV-2-associated, whereas depth meant the fraction of total T cells that were SARS-CoV-2-associated. Using the MIRA data, each spike-specific TCR was assigned both to the spike region to which the TCR was reactive and to a CD4 or CD8 class. Log10-transformed breadth and depth values were compared by one-way ANOVA with Sidak's multiple comparisons tests. Drawn from immuneACCESS, this table holds only the in-frame rearrangements with V and J called that TCRdb kept. Clones are partly lost; checked studies trace under half to an unresolved V gene and leave the rest unexplained. Clonal size and the V and J genes are those of that table, whereas D and trimming came from the DNA. Here the sample has about 220,000 clones; just over 90% occur a single time. The top ten constitute approximately 1% of the sample.

To note about this clone: This clone's antigen is unknown. Base quality data are lacking; no much larger clone is found one base away.

Study-level results and caveats: The whole spike protein was spanned by vaccine-associated CD4 TCRs, and dominant responses were seen in regions 160-218 and 743-854. Participants were mostly white British and included more females than males, and it was suggested by the authors that clonal diversity may have been underestimated. Because no day 14 peak-response samples were available, repertoires were characterized only after the peak T cell response. The 56-69-year group was small, and its depth increase did not reach significance, likely because of low power. Conclusions about previously exposed vaccinees are limited because only six or seven AZD1222 recipients were SARS-CoV-2 seropositive at baseline. Nearly half of unique spike-specific TCRs reportedly recognized epitopes outside regions mutated in the B.1.351 and B.1.1.7 variants. After two AZD1222 doses, spike-specific TCR breadth and depth were significantly higher than at day 0 and than in MenACWY recipients.

The V and J ends are trimmed by 6 bases and 7 bases, leaving 6 bases between them. The CDR3 has 11 amino acids, counting the end cysteine and phenylalanine. Just CDR3 DNA is preserved here, 33 bases in frame from base 1. The germline V gene gives CDR1 as MNHEY and CDR2 as SVGEGT. In the paper's terms, the time point label means: baseline before first vaccination. The label giving this sample's treatment or condition can be read as: meningococcal conjugate vaccine given as trial control. Samples from vaccinated people were obtained from the UK trials COV001 and COV002, which included a single-blind randomized controlled phase 2/3 trial of AZD1222 (ChAdOx1 nCoV-19) in healthy adults. Trial participant PBMC samples were collected at day 0 and day 28 after the second dose for TCRbeta chain sequencing.

This sequence originates from an adult in good health. This specimen was peripheral blood, taken on day 0 of MenACWY control vaccination. The chain links TRBV6-2 or TRBV6-3 with TRBJ1-4; the D segment cannot be called with confidence. Here is the DNA: TGTGCCAGCAGCCGAGGTGAAAAACTGTTTTTT. Its protein product is CASSRGEKLFF.